These T cell receptor beta chains were read from a single sample in a study of sequential checkpoint blockade in melanoma. Assay used: immunoSEQ multiplex PCR; TCRdb lists only in-frame clones, some missing. This table holds about 40,000 clones, 86% found once. Sequenced material: CD8+ T cells sorted from blood (inferred from file names), taken from a patient given nivolumab and ipilimumab in sequence. Every receptor here comes from a human donor with melanoma. Each CDR3 is given with its conserved first and last residue. A D gene is named only where the DNA matches it firmly. Clone size is given for some rows only: seen once, a few or many times, or a class if the clone is expanded.

j_gene: TRBJ1-4
abundance: NA
len: 16
v_gene: TRBV7-9
d_gene: TRBD1
CDR3aa: CASSPPSDRGNEKLFF
CDR3nt: TGTGCCAGCAGCCCCCCTAGCGACAGGGGAAATGAAAAACTGTTTTTT

j_gene: TRBJ1-5
abundance: NA
len: 14
v_gene: TRBV30
d_gene: TRBD1
CDR3aa: CAWQGGQGNQPQHF
CDR3nt: TGTGCCTGGCAGGGGGGACAAGGCAATCAGCCCCAGCATTTT

j_gene: TRBJ1-2
abundance: NA
len: 15
v_gene: TRBV27
d_gene: NA
CDR3aa: CASSLSPGSFYGYTF
CDR3nt: TGTGCCAGCAGTTTATCGCCAGGATCTTTCTATGGCTACACCTTC

j_gene: TRBJ2-1
abundance: NA
len: 14
v_gene: TRBV29-1
d_gene: TRBD1
CDR3aa: CSVAGTGSSNEQFF
CDR3nt: TGCAGCGTCGCCGGGACAGGGTCCAGCAATGAGCAGTTCTTC

j_gene: TRBJ2-5
abundance: NA
len: 15
v_gene: TRBV9
d_gene: NA
CDR3aa: CASSAEGTLQETQYF
CDR3nt: TGTGCCAGCAGCGCAGAAGGGACTCTACAAGAGACCCAGTACTTC

j_gene: TRBJ2-5
abundance: NA
len: 16
v_gene: TRBV5-1
d_gene: TRBD1
CDR3aa: CASSLAGGTGVETQYF
CDR3nt: TGCGCCAGCAGCTTGGCCGGCGGGACAGGGGTCGAGACCCAGTACTTC

j_gene: TRBJ2-1
abundance: NA
len: 15
v_gene: TRBV9
d_gene: NA
CDR3aa: CASSPSGGIWNEQFF
CDR3nt: TGTGCCAGCAGCCCAAGTGGGGGGATTTGGAATGAGCAGTTCTTC

j_gene: TRBJ2-1
abundance: NA
len: 13
v_gene: TRBV27
d_gene: TRBD2
CDR3aa: CASSLGLVPEQFF
CDR3nt: TGTGCCAGCAGTTTGGGACTAGTCCCTGAGCAGTTCTTC

j_gene: TRBJ2-7
abundance: NA
len: 14
v_gene: TRBV15
d_gene: NA
CDR3aa: CATSEQQNSYEQYF
CDR3nt: TGTGCCACCAGCGAACAGCAGAACTCCTACGAGCAGTACTTC

j_gene: TRBJ2-7
abundance: NA
len: 14
v_gene: TRBV13
d_gene: NA
CDR3aa: CASSLGTSLYEQYF
CDR3nt: TGTGCCAGCAGCTTAGGGACTTCCCTCTACGAGCAGTACTTC

j_gene: TRBJ2-1
abundance: NA
len: 12
v_gene: TRBV7-9
d_gene: NA
CDR3aa: CASRGVGYEQFF
CDR3nt: TGTGCCAGCAGAGGGGTCGGGTATGAGCAGTTCTTC

j_gene: TRBJ1-4
abundance: NA
len: 15
v_gene: TRBV9
d_gene: NA
CDR3aa: CASSAGGGLNEKLFF
CDR3nt: TGTGCCAGCAGCGCCGGCGGCGGGCTAAATGAAAAACTGTTTTTT

j_gene: TRBJ2-5
abundance: NA
len: 14
v_gene: TRBV28
d_gene: NA
CDR3aa: CASSLYRVQETQYF
CDR3nt: TGTGCCAGCAGTTTATACCGGGTCCAAGAGACCCAGTACTTC

j_gene: TRBJ2-2
abundance: NA
len: 18
v_gene: TRBV2
d_gene: TRBD2
CDR3aa: CASSFPGTSGRETGELFF
CDR3nt: TGTGCCAGCAGTTTCCCTGGGACTAGCGGGAGAGAGACCGGGGAGCTGTTTTTT

j_gene: TRBJ2-2
abundance: once
len: 15
v_gene: TRBV10-2
d_gene: TRBD1
CDR3aa: CASSLTGGGGGELFF
CDR3nt: TGCGCCAGCAGTTTAACAGGGGGCGGTGGCGGGGAGCTGTTTTTT

j_gene: TRBJ1-2
abundance: NA
len: 14
v_gene: TRBV7-9
d_gene: NA
CDR3aa: CASSLADWGDGYTF
CDR3nt: TGTGCCAGCAGCTTGGCCGACTGGGGGGACGGCTACACCTTC

j_gene: TRBJ2-5
abundance: NA
len: 13
v_gene: TRBV29-1
d_gene: TRBD1
CDR3aa: CSVEDRAVETQYF
CDR3nt: TGCAGCGTTGAGGACAGGGCAGTGGAGACCCAGTACTTC

j_gene: TRBJ2-1
abundance: few
len: 14
v_gene: TRBV4-2
d_gene: NA
CDR3aa: CASSQEEGYNEQFF
CDR3nt: TGTGCCAGCAGCCAAGAAGAGGGATACAATGAGCAGTTCTTC

j_gene: TRBJ1-3
abundance: NA
len: 15
v_gene: TRBV6-6
d_gene: NA
CDR3aa: CASSFPGDSGNTIYF
CDR3nt: TGTGCCAGCAGTTTTCCAGGGGACTCTGGAAACACCATATATTTT

j_gene: TRBJ1-4
abundance: NA
len: 13
v_gene: TRBV2
d_gene: NA
CDR3aa: CASRSGIDEKLFF
CDR3nt: TGTGCCAGCAGGTCAGGGATCGATGAAAAACTGTTTTTT

j_gene: TRBJ2-7
abundance: NA
len: 12
v_gene: TRBV11-3
d_gene: NA
CDR3aa: CASSTDSYEQYF
CDR3nt: TGTGCCAGCAGCACGGACAGCTACGAGCAGTACTTC

j_gene: TRBJ2-7
abundance: NA
len: 15
v_gene: TRBV6-5
d_gene: TRBD1
CDR3aa: CASSYPGQGVREQYF
CDR3nt: TGTGCCAGCAGTTACCCGGGACAGGGGGTTCGGGAGCAGTACTTC

j_gene: TRBJ2-6
abundance: NA
len: 15
v_gene: TRBV6-5
d_gene: NA
CDR3aa: CASSPYYSGANVLTF
CDR3nt: TGTGCCAGCAGTCCTTATTACTCTGGGGCCAACGTCCTGACTTTC

j_gene: TRBJ2-5
abundance: NA
len: 15
v_gene: TRBV19
d_gene: NA
CDR3aa: CASSIADRGGETQYF
CDR3nt: TGTGCCAGTAGTATAGCCGACAGGGGAGGGGAGACCCAGTACTTC

j_gene: TRBJ1-1
abundance: NA
len: 14
v_gene: TRBV28
d_gene: TRBD1
CDR3aa: CASSFGTAWEKAFF
CDR3nt: TGTGCCAGCAGTTTCGGGACAGCCTGGGAAAAAGCTTTCTTT

j_gene: TRBJ2-2
abundance: few
len: 13
v_gene: TRBV6-4
d_gene: NA
CDR3aa: CASSEAETGELFF
CDR3nt: TGTGCCAGCAGTGAAGCGGAAACCGGGGAGCTGTTTTTT

j_gene: TRBJ2-1
abundance: NA
len: 15
v_gene: TRBV19
d_gene: NA
CDR3aa: CASSIDAGGYNEQFF
CDR3nt: TGTGCCAGTAGTATAGATGCCGGCGGTTACAATGAGCAGTTCTTC

j_gene: TRBJ1-2
abundance: NA
len: 14
v_gene: TRBV10-3
d_gene: NA
CDR3aa: CAFRDTSTGYGYTF
CDR3nt: TGTGCCTTCCGGGACACCTCGACGGGCTATGGCTACACCTTC

j_gene: TRBJ2-2
abundance: NA
len: 15
v_gene: TRBV15
d_gene: NA
CDR3aa: CATSRALVPPGELFF
CDR3nt: TGTGCCACCAGCAGAGCACTAGTTCCTCCCGGGGAGCTGTTTTTT

j_gene: TRBJ2-1
abundance: NA
len: 16
v_gene: TRBV7-9
d_gene: TRBD2
CDR3aa: CASSFGLAGEGNEQFF
CDR3nt: TGTGCCAGCAGCTTCGGGCTAGCGGGAGAGGGCAATGAGCAGTTCTTC

j_gene: TRBJ1-1
abundance: few
len: 13
v_gene: TRBV11-3
d_gene: NA
CDR3aa: CASSLTVGTEAFF
CDR3nt: TGTGCCAGCAGCTTAACAGTTGGGACTGAAGCTTTCTTT

j_gene: TRBJ2-7
abundance: NA
len: 13
v_gene: TRBV6-5
d_gene: NA
CDR3aa: CASSLQAQYEQYF
CDR3nt: TGTGCCAGCAGTTTGCAGGCACAATACGAGCAGTACTTC

j_gene: TRBJ2-2
abundance: NA
len: 11
v_gene: TRBV27
d_gene: NA
CDR3aa: CASGPYGELFF
CDR3nt: TGTGCCAGCGGCCCGTACGGGGAGCTGTTTTTT

j_gene: TRBJ2-5
abundance: NA
len: 16
v_gene: TRBV4-1
d_gene: NA
CDR3aa: CASSLNRDWQQETQYF
CDR3nt: TGCGCCAGCAGCCTAAACCGGGACTGGCAACAAGAGACCCAGTACTTC

j_gene: TRBJ2-2
abundance: NA
len: 17
v_gene: TRBV9
d_gene: TRBD2
CDR3aa: CASSVDASGMNTGELFF
CDR3nt: TGTGCCAGCAGCGTAGACGCTAGCGGGATGAACACCGGGGAGCTGTTTTTT

j_gene: TRBJ1-3
abundance: NA
len: 15
v_gene: TRBV9
d_gene: NA
CDR3aa: CASSVGPGWGNTIYF
CDR3nt: TGTGCCAGCAGCGTAGGGCCAGGGTGGGGAAACACCATATATTTT

j_gene: TRBJ2-5
abundance: NA
len: 11
v_gene: TRBV27
d_gene: NA
CDR3aa: CASSSGETQYF
CDR3nt: TGTGCCAGCAGTTCGGGGGAGACCCAGTACTTC

j_gene: TRBJ2-7
abundance: NA
len: 18
v_gene: TRBV27
d_gene: TRBD1
CDR3aa: CASFPPGTGEILSYEQYF
CDR3nt: TGTGCCAGCTTCCCTCCCGGGACAGGGGAGATCCTCTCCTACGAGCAGTACTTC

j_gene: TRBJ2-1
abundance: NA
len: 15
v_gene: TRBV4-2
d_gene: TRBD1
CDR3aa: CASSIGTGQYGEQFF
CDR3nt: TGTGCCAGCAGTATTGGGACAGGGCAGTATGGTGAGCAGTTCTTC

j_gene: TRBJ1-1
abundance: NA
len: 14
v_gene: TRBV19
d_gene: NA
CDR3aa: CASTWTDMNTEAFF
CDR3nt: TGTGCCAGTACCTGGACAGATATGAACACTGAAGCTTTCTTT

j_gene: TRBJ2-7
abundance: NA
len: 16
v_gene: TRBV11-2
d_gene: TRBD2
CDR3aa: CASSLGLADPSYEQYF
CDR3nt: TGTGCCAGCAGCTTAGGGCTAGCGGATCCCTCCTACGAGCAGTACTTC

j_gene: TRBJ2-7
abundance: NA
len: 13
v_gene: TRBV5-5
d_gene: NA
CDR3aa: CASSLIATDEQYF
CDR3nt: TGTGCCAGCAGCTTGATAGCTACGGACGAGCAGTACTTC

j_gene: TRBJ2-7
abundance: NA
len: 18
v_gene: TRBV1
d_gene: NA
CDR3aa: CTSSQPFGTSGSLYEQYF
CDR3nt: TGCACCAGCAGCCAGCCATTCGGGACTAGCGGGAGTCTCTACGAGCAGTACTTC

j_gene: TRBJ1-1
abundance: NA
len: 15
v_gene: TRBV27
d_gene: NA
CDR3aa: CASSLQPRGWTEAFF
CDR3nt: TGTGCCAGCAGTTTACAACCCAGGGGTTGGACTGAAGCTTTCTTT

j_gene: TRBJ2-7
abundance: NA
len: 13
v_gene: TRBV5-3
d_gene: NA
CDR3aa: CARSLARTEEQYF
CDR3nt: TGTGCCAGAAGCTTGGCTAGGACTGAAGAGCAGTACTTC